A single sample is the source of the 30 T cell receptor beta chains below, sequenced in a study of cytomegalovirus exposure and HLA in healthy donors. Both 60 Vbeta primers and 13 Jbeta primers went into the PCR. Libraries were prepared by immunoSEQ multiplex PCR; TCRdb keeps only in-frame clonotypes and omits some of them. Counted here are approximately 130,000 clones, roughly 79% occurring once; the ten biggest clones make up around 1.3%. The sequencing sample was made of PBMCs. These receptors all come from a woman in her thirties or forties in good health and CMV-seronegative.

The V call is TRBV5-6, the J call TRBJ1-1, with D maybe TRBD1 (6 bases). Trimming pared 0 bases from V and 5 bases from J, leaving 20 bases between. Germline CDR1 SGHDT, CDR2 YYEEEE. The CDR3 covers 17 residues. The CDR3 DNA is TGTGCCAGCAGCTTGGCGTTGGGTCGGGGGGCGCGAACTGAAGCTTTCTTT. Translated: CASSLALGRGARTEAFF.

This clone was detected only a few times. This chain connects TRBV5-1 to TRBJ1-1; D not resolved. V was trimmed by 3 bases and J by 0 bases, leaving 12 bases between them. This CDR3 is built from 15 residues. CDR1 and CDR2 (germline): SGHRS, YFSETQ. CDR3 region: CASSSSSGMNTEAFF. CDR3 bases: TGCGCCAGCAGCTCCTCGTCGGGGATGAACACTGAAGCTTTCTTT.

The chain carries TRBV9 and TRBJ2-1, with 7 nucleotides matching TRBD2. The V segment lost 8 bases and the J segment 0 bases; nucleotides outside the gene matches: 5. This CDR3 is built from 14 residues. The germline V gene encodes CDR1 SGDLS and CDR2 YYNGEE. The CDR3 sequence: CARGRGSSYNEQFF. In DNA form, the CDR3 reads TGTGCCAGAGGGCGGGGGAGCTCCTACAATGAGCAGTTCTTC.

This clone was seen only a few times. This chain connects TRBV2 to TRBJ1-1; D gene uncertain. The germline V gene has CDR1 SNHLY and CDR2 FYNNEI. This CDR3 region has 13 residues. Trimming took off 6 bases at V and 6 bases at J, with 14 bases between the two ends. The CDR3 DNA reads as TGTGCCAGCAGGCTCTCGCCCGGGGCTGAAGCTTTCTTT. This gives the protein CASRLSPGAEAFF.

The CDR3 sequence is CASSHTSTSRGSPLHF. The DNA for the CDR3 is TGCGCCAGCAGCCACACGTCGACAAGCCGAGGGTCACCCCTCCACTTT. This chain uses TRBV4-1 with TRBJ1-6; D gene unclear. CDR3 size: 16 residues. V was clipped by 3 bases and J by 10 bases, with 19 bases between them. CDR1 is MGHRA and CDR2 is YSYEKL in the germline V gene.

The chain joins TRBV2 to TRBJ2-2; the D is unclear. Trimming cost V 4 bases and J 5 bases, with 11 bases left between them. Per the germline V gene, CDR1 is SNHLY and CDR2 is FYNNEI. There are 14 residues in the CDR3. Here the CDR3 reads CASSALTSTGELFF. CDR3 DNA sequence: TGTGCCAGCAGTGCCCTGACATCTACCGGGGAGCTGTTTTTT.

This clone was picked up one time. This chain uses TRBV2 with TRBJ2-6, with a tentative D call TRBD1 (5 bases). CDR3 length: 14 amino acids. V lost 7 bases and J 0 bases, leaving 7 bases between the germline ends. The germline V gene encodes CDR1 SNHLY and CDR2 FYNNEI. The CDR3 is CASKGDSGANVLTF. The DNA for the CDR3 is TGTGCCAGCAAAGGGGACTCTGGGGCCAACGTCCTGACTTTC.

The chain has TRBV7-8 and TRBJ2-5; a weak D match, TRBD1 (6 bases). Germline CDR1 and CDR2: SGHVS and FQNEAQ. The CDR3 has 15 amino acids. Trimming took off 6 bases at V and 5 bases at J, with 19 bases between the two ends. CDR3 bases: TGTGCCAGCAGTTACCAGCAGGGGACCTACGAGACCCAGTACTTC. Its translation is CASSYQQGTYETQYF.

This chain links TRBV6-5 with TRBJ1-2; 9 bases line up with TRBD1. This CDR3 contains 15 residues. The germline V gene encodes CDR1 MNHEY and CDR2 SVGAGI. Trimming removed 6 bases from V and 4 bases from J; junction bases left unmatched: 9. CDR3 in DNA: TGTGCCAGCAGCGAACCGGGACAGGGCACCTATGGCTACACCTTC. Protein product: CASSEPGQGTYGYTF.

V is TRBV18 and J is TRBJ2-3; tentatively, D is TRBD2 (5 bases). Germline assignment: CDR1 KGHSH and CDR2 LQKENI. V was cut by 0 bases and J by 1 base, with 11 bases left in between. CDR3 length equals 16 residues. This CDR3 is CASSPPWGARTDTQYF. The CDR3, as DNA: TGTGCCAGCTCACCACCGTGGGGAGCCCGCACAGATACGCAGTATTTT. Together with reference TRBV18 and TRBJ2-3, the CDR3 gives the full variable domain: NAGVMQNPRHLVRRRGQEARLRCSPMKGHSHVYWYRQLPEEGLKFMVYLQKENIIDESGMPKERFSAEFPKEGPSILRIQQVVRGDSAAYFCASSPPWGARTDTQYFGPGTRLTVL.

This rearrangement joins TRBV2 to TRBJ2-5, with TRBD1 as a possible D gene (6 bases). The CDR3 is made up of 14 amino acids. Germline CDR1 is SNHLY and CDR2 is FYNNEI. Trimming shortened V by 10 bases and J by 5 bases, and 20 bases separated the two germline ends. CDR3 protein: CAITTLQGMETQYF. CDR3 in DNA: TGTGCCATCACGACCCTACAGGGAATGGAGACCCAGTACTTC.

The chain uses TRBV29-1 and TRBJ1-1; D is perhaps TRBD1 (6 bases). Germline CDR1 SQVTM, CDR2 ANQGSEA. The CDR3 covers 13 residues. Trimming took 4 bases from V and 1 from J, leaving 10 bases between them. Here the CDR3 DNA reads TGCAGCGTTGTCGTACAGGGGAACACTGAAGCTTTCTTT. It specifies CSVVVQGNTEAFF.

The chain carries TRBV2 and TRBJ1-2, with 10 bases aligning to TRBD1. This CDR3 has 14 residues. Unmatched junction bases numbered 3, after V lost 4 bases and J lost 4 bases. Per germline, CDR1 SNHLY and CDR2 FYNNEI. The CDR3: CASSVRDRGYGYTF. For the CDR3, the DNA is TGTGCCAGCAGTGTTCGGGACAGGGGCTATGGCTACACCTTC.

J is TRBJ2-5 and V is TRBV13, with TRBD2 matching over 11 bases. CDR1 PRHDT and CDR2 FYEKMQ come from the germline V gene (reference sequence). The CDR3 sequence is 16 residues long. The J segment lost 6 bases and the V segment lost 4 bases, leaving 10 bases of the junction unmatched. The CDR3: CASSSPVTSGDQTQYF. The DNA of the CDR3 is TGTGCCAGCAGCTCCCCCGTGACTAGCGGGGATCAGACCCAGTACTTC.

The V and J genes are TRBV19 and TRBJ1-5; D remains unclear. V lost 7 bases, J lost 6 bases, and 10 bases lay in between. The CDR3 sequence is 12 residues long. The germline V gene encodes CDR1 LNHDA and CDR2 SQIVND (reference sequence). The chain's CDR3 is CASTPFGQPQHF. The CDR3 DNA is TGTGCCAGTACTCCATTCGGTCAGCCCCAGCATTTT.

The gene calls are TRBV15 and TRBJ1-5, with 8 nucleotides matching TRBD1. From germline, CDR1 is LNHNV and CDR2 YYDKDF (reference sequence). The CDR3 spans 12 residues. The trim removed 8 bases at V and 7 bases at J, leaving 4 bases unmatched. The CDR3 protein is CATAGGEQPQHF. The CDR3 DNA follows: TGTGCCACCGCAGGGGGCGAGCAGCCCCAGCATTTT.

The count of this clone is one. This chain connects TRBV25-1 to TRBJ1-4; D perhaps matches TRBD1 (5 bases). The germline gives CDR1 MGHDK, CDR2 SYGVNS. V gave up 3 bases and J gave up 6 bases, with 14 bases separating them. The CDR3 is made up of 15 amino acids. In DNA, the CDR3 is TGTGCCAGCAGTGACCCGACAGCCATGTATGAAAAACTGTTTTTT. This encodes CASSDPTAMYEKLFF.

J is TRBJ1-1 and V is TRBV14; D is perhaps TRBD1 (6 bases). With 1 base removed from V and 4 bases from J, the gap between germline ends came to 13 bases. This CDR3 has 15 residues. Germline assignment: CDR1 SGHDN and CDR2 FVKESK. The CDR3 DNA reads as TGTGCCAGCAGCCAAGCCCGGACAGTCAGCACTGAAGCTTTCTTT. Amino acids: CASSQARTVSTEAFF. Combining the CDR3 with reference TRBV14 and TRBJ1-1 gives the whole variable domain EAGVTQFPSHSVIEKGQTVTLRCDPISGHDNLYWYRRVMGKEIKFLLHFVKESKQDESGMPNNRFLAERTGGTYSTLKVQPAELEDSGVYFCASSQARTVSTEAFFGQGTRLTVV.

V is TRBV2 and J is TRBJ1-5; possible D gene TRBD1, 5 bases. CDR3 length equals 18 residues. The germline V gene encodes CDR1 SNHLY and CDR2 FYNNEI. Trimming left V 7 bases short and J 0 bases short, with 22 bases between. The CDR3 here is CASNMGGRFTYSNQPQHF. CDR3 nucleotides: TGTGCCAGCAATATGGGGGGACGGTTCACCTATAGCAATCAGCCCCAGCATTTT.

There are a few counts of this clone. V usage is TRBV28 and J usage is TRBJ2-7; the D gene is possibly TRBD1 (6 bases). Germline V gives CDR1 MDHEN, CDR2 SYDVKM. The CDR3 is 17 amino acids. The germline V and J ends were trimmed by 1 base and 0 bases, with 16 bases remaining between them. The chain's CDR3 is CASSLSPDRFSSYEQYF. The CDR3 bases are TGTGCCAGCAGTTTATCTCCCGACAGGTTTAGCTCCTACGAGCAGTACTTC.

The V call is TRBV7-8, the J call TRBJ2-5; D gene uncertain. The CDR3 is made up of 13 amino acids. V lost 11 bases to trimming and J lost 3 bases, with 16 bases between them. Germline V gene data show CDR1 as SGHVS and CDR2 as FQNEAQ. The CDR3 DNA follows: TGTGCCTGTTCTGTCCCTACCAAAGAGACCCAGTACTTC. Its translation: CACSVPTKETQYF.

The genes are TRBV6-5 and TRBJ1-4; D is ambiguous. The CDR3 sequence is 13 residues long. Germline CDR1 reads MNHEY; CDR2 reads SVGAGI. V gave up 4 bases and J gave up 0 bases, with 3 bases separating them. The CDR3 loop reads CASSSSTNEKLFF. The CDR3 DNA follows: TGTGCCAGCAGTTCTTCAACTAATGAAAAACTGTTTTTT.

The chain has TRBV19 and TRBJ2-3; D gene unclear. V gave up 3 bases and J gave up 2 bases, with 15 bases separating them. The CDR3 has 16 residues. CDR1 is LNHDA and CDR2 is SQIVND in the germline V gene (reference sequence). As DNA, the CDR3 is TGTGCCAGTAGTATGAGGTGGCAGACCATCACAGATACGCAGTATTTT. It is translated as CASSMRWQTITDTQYF.

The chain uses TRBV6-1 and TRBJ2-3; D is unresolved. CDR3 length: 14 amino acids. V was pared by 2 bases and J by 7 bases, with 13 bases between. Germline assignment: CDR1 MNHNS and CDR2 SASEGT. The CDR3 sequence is CASSELTVSNTQYF. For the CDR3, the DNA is TGTGCCAGCAGTGAATTAACGGTTTCCAATACGCAGTATTTT.

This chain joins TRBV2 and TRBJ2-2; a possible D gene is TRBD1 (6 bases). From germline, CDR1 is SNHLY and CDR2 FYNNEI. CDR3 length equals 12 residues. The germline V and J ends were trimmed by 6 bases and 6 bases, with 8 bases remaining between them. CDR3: CASRQGPGELFF. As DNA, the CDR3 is TGTGCCAGCAGGCAGGGGCCCGGGGAGCTGTTTTTT.

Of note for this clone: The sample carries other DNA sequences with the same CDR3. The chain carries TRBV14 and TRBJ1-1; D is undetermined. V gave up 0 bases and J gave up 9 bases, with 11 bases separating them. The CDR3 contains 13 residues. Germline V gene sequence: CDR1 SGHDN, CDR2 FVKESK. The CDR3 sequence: CASSQESRQKAFF. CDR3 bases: TGTGCCAGCAGCCAAGAATCCAGGCAGAAAGCTTTCTTT.

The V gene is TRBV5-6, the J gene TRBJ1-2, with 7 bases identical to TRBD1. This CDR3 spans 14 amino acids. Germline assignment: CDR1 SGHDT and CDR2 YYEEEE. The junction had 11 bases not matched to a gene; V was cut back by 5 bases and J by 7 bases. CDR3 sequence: CASRGDSLRRGYTF. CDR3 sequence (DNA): TGTGCCAGCAGGGGGGACAGTCTAAGGCGTGGCTACACCTTC.

CDR3 amino acids: CASSLAGGADTQYF. The CDR3 region has the DNA TGTGCCAGCAGCTTGGCCGGGGGGGCCGATACGCAGTATTTT. This chain connects TRBV5-6 to TRBJ2-3, with 8 bases aligning to TRBD2. Per germline, CDR1 SGHDT and CDR2 YYEEEE. The CDR3 spans 14 residues. V dropped 0 bases and J dropped 6; count of bases not matched to a gene: 3.

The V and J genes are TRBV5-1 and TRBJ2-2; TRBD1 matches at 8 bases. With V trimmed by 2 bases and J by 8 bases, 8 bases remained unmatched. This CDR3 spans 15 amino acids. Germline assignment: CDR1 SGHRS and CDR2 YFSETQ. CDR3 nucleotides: TGCGCCAGCAGCTTCGACGGACAGGGAACAGGGGAGCTGTTTTTT. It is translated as CASSFDGQGTGELFF.

The CDR3 here is CASSETGVRGGYTF. CDR3 nucleotides: TGTGCCAGCAGCGAAACAGGGGTCCGGGGTGGCTACACCTTC. This chain connects TRBV9 to TRBJ1-2; 7 bases are shared with TRBD1. The length of the CDR3 is 14 residues. Germline assignment: CDR1 SGDLS and CDR2 YYNGEE. J lost 7 bases, V lost 3 bases, and 9 bases had no gene match.